A single sample is the source of the 16 T cell receptor beta chains below, sequenced in a study of blood T cell repertoires in COVID-19. Clones were read by immunoSEQ multiplex PCR, and TCRdb kept only the in-frame ones, dropping some. Of about 220,000 clones detected, roughly 85% appear once; the ten largest clones hold about 2.4%. The sample consisted of peripheral blood. Source of these receptors: a woman aged 70-85 years with COVID-19, enrolled during active disease.

This chain links TRBV30 with TRBJ1-6, with TRBD1 identical over 9 bases. The CDR3 sequence is 15 residues long. CDR1 and CDR2 (germline): GTSNPN, SVGIG (reference sequence). V was clipped by 0 bases and J by 8 bases; unmatched bases: 5. Here the CDR3 reads CAWSVTGGAHSPLHF. The CDR3 DNA reads as TGTGCCTGGAGTGTAACAGGGGGCGCGCATTCACCCCTCCACTTT.

This clone turned up a few times. This chain links TRBV6-5 with TRBJ2-7, with 9 bases identical to TRBD2. This CDR3 comprises 15 residues. The germline V gene has CDR1 MNHEY and CDR2 SVGAGI. V lost 6 bases to trimming and J lost 3 bases; unmatched junction nucleotides: 9. This CDR3 reads CASSQIAGDVYEQYF. CDR3 coding DNA: TGTGCCAGCAGCCAGATAGCGGGAGATGTCTACGAGCAGTACTTC.

The CDR3 nucleotides read TGCGCCAGCAGCCTAGGAGGACAGGCGAATCAGCCCCAGCATTTT. Its protein product is CASSLGGQANQPQHF. V usage is TRBV5-1 and J usage is TRBJ1-5; 7 bases fit TRBD1. Germline V gene sequence: CDR1 SGHRS, CDR2 YFSETQ. Losses at the gene ends were 4 bases for V and 4 bases for J; bases not matched to a gene: 8. There are 15 residues in the CDR3.

The chain has TRBV14 and TRBJ1-2; D uncertain. The germline CDR1 and CDR2 sequences are SGHDN and FVKESK. This CDR3 contains 18 residues. V was shortened by 0 bases and J by 3 bases, with 20 bases between the two germline ends. Written as DNA, the CDR3 is TGTGCCAGCAGCCAAGATATTTCGGGGAGGGAACGGGACTATGGCTACACCTTC. It is translated as CASSQDISGRERDYGYTF.

DNA for the CDR3: TGTGCCAGCAGCCAAGGACTCCGACAGGGTAATGAAAAACTGTTTTTT. Translation: CASSQGLRQGNEKLFF. The rearrangement links TRBV14 to TRBJ1-4, with 7 positions matching TRBD1. CDR3 length: 16 amino acids. CDR1 is SGHDN, CDR2 FVKESK, per germline. V trimming: 1 base; J trimming: 4 bases; junction bases outside the gene matches: 6.

J is TRBJ2-3 and V is TRBV3-1 (or the pseudogene TRBV3-2); weak D call: TRBD2 (6 bases). The V gene's germline CDR1 is LGHDT and CDR2 YNNKEL (reference sequence). The CDR3 runs to 14 residues. Trimming took 0 bases from V and 9 from J, leaving 13 bases between them. The CDR3 loop reads CASSQDPGVGTQYF. The CDR3 region has the DNA TGTGCCAGCAGCCAAGATCCGGGAGTCGGGACGCAGTATTTT.

The chain carries TRBV9 and TRBJ2-7; 10 bases line up with TRBD2. V lost 4 bases to trimming and J lost 3 bases; unmatched junction nucleotides: 7. The CDR3 runs 15 residues. Germline lookup yields CDR1 SGDLS and CDR2 YYNGEE. The DNA of the CDR3 is TGTGCCAGCAGCACCCAAGCGGGGGGGAACTACGAGCAGTACTTC. Protein sequence: CASSTQAGGNYEQYF.

The chain carries TRBV6-6 and TRBJ1-1; 8 bases map to TRBD1. With 2 bases clipped from V and 2 bases from J, the junction kept 4 bases outside the gene matches. The length of the CDR3 is 15 residues. Germline V gives CDR1 MNHNY, CDR2 SVGAGI (reference sequence). CDR3 residues: CASSYRDRGNTEAFF. CDR3 coding DNA: TGTGCCAGCAGTTACCGCGACAGGGGAAACACTGAAGCTTTCTTT.

The rearrangement links TRBV5-5 to TRBJ2-7; possible D gene TRBD1, 5 bases. The CDR3 is 13 amino acids. Trimming removed 4 bases from V and 4 bases from J, with 12 bases in between. Germline assignment: CDR1 SGHKS and CDR2 YYEKEE (reference sequence). In DNA form, the CDR3 reads TGTGCCAGCAGCCAGGGCTTCCCTTACGAGCAGTACTTC. Translated: CASSQGFPYEQYF.

The chain employs TRBV3-1 (or the pseudogene TRBV3-2) and TRBJ1-1; tentative D call: TRBD1 (5 bases). The V and J ends lost 4 bases and 5 bases respectively, with 17 bases between them. Germline V gene data show CDR1 as LGHDT and CDR2 as YNNKEL (reference sequence). This CDR3 comprises 15 residues. The DNA for the CDR3 is TGTGCCAGCAGCCCAGAGCAGGGCCTGGTGACTGAAGCTTTCTTT. Protein: CASSPEQGLVTEAFF.

The gene calls are TRBV4-2 and TRBJ2-3; TRBD2 aligns across 11 bases. The junction had 11 bases not matched to a gene; V was cut back by 0 bases and J by 6 bases. Germline assignment: CDR1 LGHNA and CDR2 YNFKEQ. The CDR3 has 18 residues. CDR3 nucleotide sequence: TGTGCCAGCAGCCAAGATGAGGTCACTAGCGGGAGCCCGGATACGCAGTATTTT. It yields the protein CASSQDEVTSGSPDTQYF.

The chain has TRBV7-2 and TRBJ2-2; D may be TRBD1 (6 bases). The V end lost 4 bases, the J end lost 0 bases, and 9 bases lay between the germline ends. This CDR3 comprises 15 residues. Germline V gene data show CDR1 as SGHTA and CDR2 as FQGNSA. The CDR3 sequence is CASSYGQTNTGELFF. CDR3 nucleotide sequence: TGTGCCAGCAGCTACGGACAGACGAACACCGGGGAGCTGTTTTTT.

The V call is TRBV11-3, the J call TRBJ2-7; D may be TRBD2 (6 bases). Germline V gene sequence: CDR1 SGHNT, CDR2 YENEEA. The CDR3 is made up of 16 amino acids. V was shortened by 0 bases and J by 2 bases, with 14 bases between the two germline ends. The DNA for the CDR3 is TGTGCCAGCAGCTTAGATCGGCGGGGAAGAGCCTACGAGCAGTACTTC. Amino acids: CASSLDRRGRAYEQYF. Together with reference TRBV11-3 and TRBJ2-7, the CDR3 gives the full variable domain: EAGVVQSPRYKIIEKKQPVAFWCNPISGHNTLYWYLQNLGQGPELLIRYENEEAVDDSQLPKDRFSAERLKGVDSTLKIQPAELGDSAVYLCASSLDRRGRAYEQYFGPGTRLTVT.

V gene TRBV5-1 combines with J gene TRBJ1-5; TRBD1 might be the D (5 bases). CDR1 is SGHRS and CDR2 is YFSETQ in the germline V gene. The CDR3 totals 15 residues. Trimming shortened V by 5 bases and J by 0 bases, and 12 bases separated the two germline ends. Written as DNA, the CDR3 is TGCGCCAGCAGTCTTGACAGTAATAGCAATCAGCCCCAGCATTTT. It translates to CASSLDSNSNQPQHF.

The genes are TRBV7-2 and TRBJ1-3; 8 nucleotides agree with TRBD1. J gave up 8 bases and V 2 bases, and 8 bases lay outside the gene matches. CDR3 length: 15 residues. CDR1 SGHTA and CDR2 FQGNSA come from the germline V gene. The CDR3 reads CASSLQTGAMDTIYF. The CDR3 DNA is TGTGCCAGCAGCTTACAGACAGGGGCAATGGACACCATATATTTT.

There are a few counts of this clone. This chain uses TRBV6-5 with TRBJ2-7; 7 positions match TRBD1. The CDR3 loop spans 16 amino acids. Trimming at V came to 2 bases and at J to 3 bases, leaving 10 bases not matched to a gene. The V gene's germline CDR1 is MNHEY and CDR2 SVGAGI. The CDR3, as DNA: TGTGCCAGCAGTTACGTTCCGACAGGGAAAGGCTACGAGCAGTACTTC. Its translation: CASSYVPTGKGYEQYF.